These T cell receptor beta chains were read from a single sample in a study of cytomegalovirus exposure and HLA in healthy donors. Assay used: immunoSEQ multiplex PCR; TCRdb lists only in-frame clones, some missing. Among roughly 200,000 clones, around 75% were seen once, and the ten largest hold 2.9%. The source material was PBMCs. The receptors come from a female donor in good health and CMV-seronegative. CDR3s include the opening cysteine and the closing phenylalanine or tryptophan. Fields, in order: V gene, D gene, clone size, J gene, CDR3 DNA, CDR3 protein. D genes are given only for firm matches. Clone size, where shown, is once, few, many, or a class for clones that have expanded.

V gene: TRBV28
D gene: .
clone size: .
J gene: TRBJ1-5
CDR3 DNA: TGTGCCAGCACCTCGGGGACACCAAGCAATCAGCCCCAGCATTTT
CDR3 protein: CASTSGTPSNQPQHF

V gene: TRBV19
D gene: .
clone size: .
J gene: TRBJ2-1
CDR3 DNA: TGTGCCAGTAGTATAACCGGGGATGAGCAGTTCTTC
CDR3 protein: CASSITGDEQFF

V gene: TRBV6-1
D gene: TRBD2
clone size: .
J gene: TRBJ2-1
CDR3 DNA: TGTGCCAGCAGTGAACGGGGGGACCACCCTCGGGTCTTC
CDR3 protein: CASSERGDHPRVF

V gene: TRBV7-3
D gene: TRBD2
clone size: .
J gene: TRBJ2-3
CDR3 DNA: TGTGCCAGCAGCCCTACCCCGGGACTAGCGGGAGGACGCACAGATACGCAGTATTTT
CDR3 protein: CASSPTPGLAGGRTDTQYF

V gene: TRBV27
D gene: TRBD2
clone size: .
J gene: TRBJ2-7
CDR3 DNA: TGTGCCAGCAGTGGGGGGGGGTGGCTCGGCGGGAGCGAGCAGTACTTC
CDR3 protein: CASSGGGWLGGSEQYF

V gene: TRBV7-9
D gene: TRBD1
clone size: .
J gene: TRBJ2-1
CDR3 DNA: TGTGCCAGCAGCGTCCCCCTCGGCAGCGGCAGGGGGCACAATGAGCAGTTCTTC
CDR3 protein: CASSVPLGSGRGHNEQFF

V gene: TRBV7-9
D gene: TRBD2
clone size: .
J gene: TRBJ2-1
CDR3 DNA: TGTTCCAGCACCTTTAGCGGGAGGGCCAGTGTTAAAGATAATGAGCAGTTCTTC
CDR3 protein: CSSTFSGRASVKDNEQFF

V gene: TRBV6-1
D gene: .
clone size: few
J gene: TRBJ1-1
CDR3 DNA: TGTGCCAGCAGCGTCGGTGCTGAAGCTTTCTTT
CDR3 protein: CASSVGAEAFF

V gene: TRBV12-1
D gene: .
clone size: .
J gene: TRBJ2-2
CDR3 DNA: TGTGCCAGCAGCTTTATACTAGCGGACACCGGGGAGCTGTTTTTT
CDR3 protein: CASSFILADTGELFF

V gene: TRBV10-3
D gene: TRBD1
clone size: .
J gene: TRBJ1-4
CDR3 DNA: TGTGCCATCAGTGAGTCCAGGGGGCGAAATAATGAAAAACTGTTTTTT
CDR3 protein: CAISESRGRNNEKLFF

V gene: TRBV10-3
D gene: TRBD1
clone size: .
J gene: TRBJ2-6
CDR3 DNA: TGTGCCATCAGTGCCTTTGGGACAGTCTCTGGGGCCAACGTCCTGACTTTC
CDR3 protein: CAISAFGTVSGANVLTF

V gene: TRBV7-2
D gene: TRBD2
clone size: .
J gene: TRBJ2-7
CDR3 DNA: TGTGCCAGCAGCTTAGGCTTAGCGGGGGTCTACGAGCAGTACTTC
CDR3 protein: CASSLGLAGVYEQYF

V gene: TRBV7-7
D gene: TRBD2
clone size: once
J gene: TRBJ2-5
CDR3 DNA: TGTGCTAGCAGCGGGGGGGGAAGCTGGGAGACCCAGTACTTC
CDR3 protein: CASSGGGSWETQYF

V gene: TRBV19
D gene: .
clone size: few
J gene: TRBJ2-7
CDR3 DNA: TGTGCCCCTTGGCGGGCCTCCTACGAGCAGTACTTC
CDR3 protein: CAPWRASYEQYF

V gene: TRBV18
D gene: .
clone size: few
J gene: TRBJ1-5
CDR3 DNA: TGTGCCAGCTCATTCGACAGAGATCAGCCCCAGCATTTT
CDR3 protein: CASSFDRDQPQHF

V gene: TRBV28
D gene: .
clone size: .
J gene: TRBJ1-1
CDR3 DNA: TGTGCCAGCAGCTCCGAACGGGGGTACATGAACACTGAAGCTTTCTTT
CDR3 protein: CASSSERGYMNTEAFF

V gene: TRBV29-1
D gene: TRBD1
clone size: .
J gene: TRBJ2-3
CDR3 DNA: TGCAGCGTTCGACAGGGGGACGTAAAAGATACGCAGTATTTT
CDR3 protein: CSVRQGDVKDTQYF

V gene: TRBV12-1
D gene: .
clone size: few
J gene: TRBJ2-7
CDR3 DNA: TGTGCCAGCAGCTTTGAGGGGTCCCACGAGCAGTACTTC
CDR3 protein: CASSFEGSHEQYF

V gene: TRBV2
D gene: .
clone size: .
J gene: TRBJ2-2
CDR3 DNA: TGTGCCAGCAGCCGGAACGGGGTGGACGGGGAGCTGTTTTTT
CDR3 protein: CASSRNGVDGELFF

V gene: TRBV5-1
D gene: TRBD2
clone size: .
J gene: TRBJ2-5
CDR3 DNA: TGCGCCAGCAGCTCCCGGACTAGTCAACAAGAGACCCAGTACTTC
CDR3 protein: CASSSRTSQQETQYF

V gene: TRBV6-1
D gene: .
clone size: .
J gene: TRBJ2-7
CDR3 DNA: TGTGCCAGCAGTAAAGCTTCCCTATCTACCTACGAGCAGTACTTC
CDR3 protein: CASSKASLSTYEQYF

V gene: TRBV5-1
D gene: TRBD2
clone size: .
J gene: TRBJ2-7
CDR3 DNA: TGCGCCAGCAGCCGGTTGACTAGCGGGGAGGCCTACGAGCAGTACTTC
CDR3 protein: CASSRLTSGEAYEQYF

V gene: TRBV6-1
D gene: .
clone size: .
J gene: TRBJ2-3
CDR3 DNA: TGTGCCAGCAGTGCCCAGGGTAGCACAGATACGCAGTATTTT
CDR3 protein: CASSAQGSTDTQYF

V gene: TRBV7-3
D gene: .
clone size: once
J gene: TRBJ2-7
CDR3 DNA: TGTGCCAGCAGCGCCAGAGGGGCGGGACGAAACGAGCAGTACTTC
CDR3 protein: CASSARGAGRNEQYF

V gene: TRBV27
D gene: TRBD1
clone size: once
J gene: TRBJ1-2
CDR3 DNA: TGTGCCAGCAGCTCCAGACAGGGAGAGAATGGCTACACCTTC
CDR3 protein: CASSSRQGENGYTF

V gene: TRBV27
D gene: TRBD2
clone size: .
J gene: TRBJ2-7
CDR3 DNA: TGTGCCAGCAGTCCTTTGACTAGCGGCTACGAGCAGTACTTC
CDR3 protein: CASSPLTSGYEQYF

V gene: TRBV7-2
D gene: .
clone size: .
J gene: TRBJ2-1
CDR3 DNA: TGTGCCAGCAGCGAAGTCGGTGCTTTTCTGAACAATGAGCAGTTCTTC
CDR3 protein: CASSEVGAFLNNEQFF

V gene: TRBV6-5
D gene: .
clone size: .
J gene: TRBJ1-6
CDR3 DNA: TGTGCCAGCAGTTACAGGGGAAGCAGCTCACCCCTCCACTTT
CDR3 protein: CASSYRGSSSPLHF

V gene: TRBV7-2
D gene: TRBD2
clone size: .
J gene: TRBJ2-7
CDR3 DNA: TGTGCCAGCAGCTTAGCGGGAGGGGCCGGCGAGCAGTACTTC
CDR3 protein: CASSLAGGAGEQYF

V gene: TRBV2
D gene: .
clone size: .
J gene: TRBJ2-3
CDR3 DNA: TGTGCCAGCAGTGTGGACTACCTCTTCACAGATACGCAGTATTTT
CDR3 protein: CASSVDYLFTDTQYF

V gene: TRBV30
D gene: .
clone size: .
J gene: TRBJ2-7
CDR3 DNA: TGTGCCTGGGAAGGAGGCTACGAGCAGTACTTC
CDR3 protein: CAWEGGYEQYF

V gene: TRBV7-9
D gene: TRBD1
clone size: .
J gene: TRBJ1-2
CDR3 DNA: TGTTCCAGCAGCTCTACCAGGACAGGGGGTGACTATGGCTACACCTTC
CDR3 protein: CSSSSTRTGGDYGYTF

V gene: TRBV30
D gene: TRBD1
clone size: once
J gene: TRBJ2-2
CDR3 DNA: TGTGCCTGGAATCACAGGGGGCCCGGGGAGCTGTTTTTT
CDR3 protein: CAWNHRGPGELFF

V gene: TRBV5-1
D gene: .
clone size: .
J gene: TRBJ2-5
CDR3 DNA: TGCGCCAGCAGCTTGGAGGCGGGGCTGGGAGAGACCCAGTACTTC
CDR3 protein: CASSLEAGLGETQYF

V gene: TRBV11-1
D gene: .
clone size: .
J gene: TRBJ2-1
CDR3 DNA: TGTGCCAGCAGCTTAGCCGGACTACGAACCTACAATGAGCAGTTCTTC
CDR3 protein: CASSLAGLRTYNEQFF

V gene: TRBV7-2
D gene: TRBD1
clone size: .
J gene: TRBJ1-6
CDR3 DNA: TGTGCCAGCAGCCATACAGGGGGCGCGGGGAATTCACCCCTCCACTTT
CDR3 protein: CASSHTGGAGNSPLHF

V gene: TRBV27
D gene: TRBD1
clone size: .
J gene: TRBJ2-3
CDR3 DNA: TGTGCCAGCAGTTTAGACAGGGGCGGCACAGATACGCAGTATTTT
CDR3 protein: CASSLDRGGTDTQYF

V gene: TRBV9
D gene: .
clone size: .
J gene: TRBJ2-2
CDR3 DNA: TGTGCCAGCACTCAAAGCGGGTCTGCGAACACCGGGGAGCTGTTTTTT
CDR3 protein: CASTQSGSANTGELFF

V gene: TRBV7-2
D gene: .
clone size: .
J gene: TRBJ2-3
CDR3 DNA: TGTGCCAGCAGCTTAGCGGGGCGAAGCACAGATACGCAGTATTTT
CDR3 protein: CASSLAGRSTDTQYF

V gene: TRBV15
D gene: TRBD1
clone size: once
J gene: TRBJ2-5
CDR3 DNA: TGTGCCACCAGCAGACCAGGACAGGGGAGTAAGACCCAGTACTTC
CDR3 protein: CATSRPGQGSKTQYF

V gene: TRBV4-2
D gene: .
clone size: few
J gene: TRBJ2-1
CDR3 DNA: TGTGCCAGCAGCCAATTGGGGGAGGGGGGCAATGAGCAGTTCTTC
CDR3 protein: CASSQLGEGGNEQFF

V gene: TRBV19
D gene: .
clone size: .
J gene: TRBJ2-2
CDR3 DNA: TGTGCCAGTAGTATCTCGTGGGAGCTGTTTTTT
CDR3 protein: CASSISWELFF

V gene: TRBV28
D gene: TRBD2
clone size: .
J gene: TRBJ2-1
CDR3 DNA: TGTGCCAGCAGTTTCCTAGCGGGAAGGGGGGGCAATGAGCAGTTCTTC
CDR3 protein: CASSFLAGRGGNEQFF

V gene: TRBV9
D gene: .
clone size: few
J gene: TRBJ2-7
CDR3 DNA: TGTGCCAGCAGCGTAGAGCCCGACAGCTCCTACGAGCAGTACTTC
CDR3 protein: CASSVEPDSSYEQYF

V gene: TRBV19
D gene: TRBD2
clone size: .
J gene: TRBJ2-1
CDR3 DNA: TGTGCCACCCCACTGCGGGGGGGCCGGCATGAGCAGTTCTTC
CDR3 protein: CATPLRGGRHEQFF

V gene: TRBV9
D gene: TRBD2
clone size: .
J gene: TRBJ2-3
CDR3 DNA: TGTGCCAGCACCTTAACTAGCGGGAGGGCCGGTGATACGCAGTATTTT
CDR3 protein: CASTLTSGRAGDTQYF

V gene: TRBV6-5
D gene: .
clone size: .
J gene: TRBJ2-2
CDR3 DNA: TGTGCCAGCAGTTACTCGACAGGAGCGAACACCGGGGAGCTGTTTTTT
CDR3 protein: CASSYSTGANTGELFF

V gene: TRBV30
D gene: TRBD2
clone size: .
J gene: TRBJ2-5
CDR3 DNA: TGTGCCTGGAACCCAGGGGTAGCGGGGAGGGAGACCCAGTACTTC
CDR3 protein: CAWNPGVAGRETQYF

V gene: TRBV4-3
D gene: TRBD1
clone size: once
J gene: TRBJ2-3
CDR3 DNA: TGCGCCAGCAGCCAGAATTTGAGACAGGGCCCAACAGATACGCAGTATTTT
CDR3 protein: CASSQNLRQGPTDTQYF

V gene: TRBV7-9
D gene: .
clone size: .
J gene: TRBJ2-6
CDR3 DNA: TGTTCCAGCAGCCCCTTGGGGGCCCGGGCCAACGTCCTGACTTTC
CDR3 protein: CSSSPLGARANVLTF

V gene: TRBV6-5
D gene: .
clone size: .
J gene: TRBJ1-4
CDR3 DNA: TGTGCCAGCAGGGGTGGCTGGGCCTCAGGTGAAAAACTGTTTTTT
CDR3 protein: CASRGGWASGEKLFF

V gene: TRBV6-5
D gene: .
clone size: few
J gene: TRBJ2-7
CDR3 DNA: TGTGCCAGCAGACGGGACTCCAGCTCCTACGAGCAGTACTTC
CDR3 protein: CASRRDSSSYEQYF

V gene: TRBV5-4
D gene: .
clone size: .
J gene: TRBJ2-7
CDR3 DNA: TGTGCCAGCAGCTTGGGAAGGGGGGGTTACGAGCAGTACTTC
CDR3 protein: CASSLGRGGYEQYF

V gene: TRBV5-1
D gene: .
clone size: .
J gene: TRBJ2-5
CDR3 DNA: TGCGCCAGCAGCTTGCTGGGCGGGAAGGAGGAGACCCAGTACTTC
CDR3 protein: CASSLLGGKEETQYF

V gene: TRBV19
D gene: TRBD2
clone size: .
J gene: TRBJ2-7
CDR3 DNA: TGTGCCAGTAGTGGCCTAGCGGGAGTCGAGCAGTACTTC
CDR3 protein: CASSGLAGVEQYF